The next 3 T cell receptor beta chains were all read from a single sample in a study of CD8 T cells in ankylosing spondylitis. TCRdb used MiXCR to reprocess the 5' RACE reads, holding one entry per CDR3 protein. The table has about 270,000 distinct CDR3 sequences, under 35% seen once. Sequenced input: blood, either unsorted or a sorted T cell fraction (not recorded which). These receptors were collected from a male donor with ankylosing spondylitis or in good health (not recorded which).

The V call is TRBV5-1, the J call TRBJ2-1, with D possibly being TRBD1 (7 bases). V was pared by 0 bases and J by 0 bases, with 16 bases between. Per the germline V gene, CDR1 is SGHRS and CDR2 is YFSETQ. The CDR3 sequence is 18 residues long. Written as DNA, the CDR3 is TGCGCCAGCAGCTTGGTGCAGGGGGGCGGAACCTCCTACAATGAGCAGTTCTTC. Translation gives CASSLVQGGGTSYNEQFF.

The chain joins TRBV12-3 or TRBV12-4 to TRBJ1-4; tentatively, D is TRBD1 (6 bases). The CDR3 is 15 amino acids. Trimming shortened V by 1 base and J by 5 bases, and 11 bases separated the two germline ends. The CDR3 coding sequence is TGTGCCAGCAGTTTAGGGGGACAAGGAAATGAAAAACTGTTTTTT. It is translated as CASSLGGQGNEKLFF.

The chain links TRBV5-5 to TRBJ2-5, with 7 bases lining up with TRBD2. With 4 bases clipped from V and 2 bases from J, the junction kept 5 bases outside the gene matches. Germline V gives CDR1 SGHKS, CDR2 YYEKEE (reference sequence). CDR3 size: 14 residues. The CDR3: CASSLLGLQETQYF. In nucleotides, the CDR3 is TGTGCCAGCAGCCTCCTGGGACTACAAGAGACCCAGTACTTC.